The text below deals with one T cell receptor beta chain. Cells designated naive CD8 were CD45RO-negative and were positively selected for CCR7, with terminally differentiated effector memory CD45RA+ cells excluded. The germline gives CDR1 MNHEY, CDR2 SMNVEV (reference sequence). V lost 8 bases and J lost 0, with 16 bases in between. The CDR3 is made up of 15 amino acids. Clones were sequenced by immunoSEQ multiplex PCR, and TCRdb holds only the in-frame ones, with some missing. In the table there are 800,000 or so clones, about 96% of which are singletons. This specimen comes from a study of shared clonotypes between healthy human individuals. Background on the study: Each donor's CD4 naive and CD4 memory cells filled three plates apiece, CD8 naive two, and CD8 memory one.

The source of this sequence is a man aged 25 to 40 in good health. Sequences were obtained from naive CD8+ T cells sorted from blood. This chain connects TRBV27 to TRBJ2-5; D gene ambiguous. CDR3 loop: CASGSRRQNQETQYF. CDR3 bases: TGTGCCAGCGGCTCCAGGCGGCAGAACCAAGAGACCCAGTACTTC.